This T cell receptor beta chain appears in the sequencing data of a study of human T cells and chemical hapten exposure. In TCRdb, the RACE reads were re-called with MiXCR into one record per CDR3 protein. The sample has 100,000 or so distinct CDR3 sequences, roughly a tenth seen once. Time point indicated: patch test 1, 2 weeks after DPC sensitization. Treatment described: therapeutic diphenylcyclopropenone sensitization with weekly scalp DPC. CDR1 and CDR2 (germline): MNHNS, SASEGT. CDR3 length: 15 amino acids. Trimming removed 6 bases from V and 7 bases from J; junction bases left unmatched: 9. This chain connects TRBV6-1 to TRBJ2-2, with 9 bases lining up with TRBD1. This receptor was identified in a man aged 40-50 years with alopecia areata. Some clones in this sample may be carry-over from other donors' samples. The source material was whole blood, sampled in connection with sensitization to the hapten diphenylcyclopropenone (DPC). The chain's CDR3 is CASRIYRGQHGELFF. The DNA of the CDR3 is TGTGCCAGCAGAATTTACAGGGGGCAGCACGGGGAGCTGTTTTTT.